These 13 T cell receptor beta chains came from one sample sequenced in a study of T cell repertoires in cytomegalovirus infection. Antigens for these TCRs are unknown. One entry per CDR3 protein results from TCRdb running MiXCR on the reads. This table has some 800,000 distinct CDR3 sequences, 29% appearing once. The sample was cultured CD8+ T cells from PBMCs, taken from culture after CMV antigen stimulation. Receptors originate from a human donor in good health (CMV status not recorded). Some clones in this sample may be carry-over from other donors' samples.

The chain couples TRBV6-5 to TRBJ2-7; D is tentatively TRBD1 or TRBD2 (7 bases each). The V gene's germline CDR1 is MNHEY and CDR2 SVGAGI. The CDR3 is made up of 14 amino acids. Trimming cost V 1 base and J 4 bases, with 11 bases left between them. The CDR3: CASSYFQGGYEQYF. In DNA, the CDR3 is TGTGCCAGCAGTTACTTTCAGGGGGGGTACGAGCAGTACTTC.

This rearrangement joins TRBV6-4 to TRBJ2-1; D gene ambiguous. The CDR3 sequence is 14 residues long. The germline V gene encodes CDR1 MRHNA and CDR2 SNTAGT. V was shortened by 4 bases and J by 6 bases, with 13 bases between the two germline ends. The CDR3 DNA reads TGTGCCAGCAGTGCGAACCCGCCGGGCAATGAGCAGTTCTTC. It codes for CASSANPPGNEQFF.

The J gene is TRBJ2-1, the V gene TRBV6-5; 9 bases fit TRBD2. From germline, CDR1 is MNHEY and CDR2 SVGAGI. V trimming: 0 bases; J trimming: 4 bases; junction bases outside the gene matches: 7. The CDR3 is made up of 17 amino acids. The CDR3 region has the DNA TGTGCCAGCAGTTACTCACGTCCTAGCGGGGCTTACAATGAGCAGTTCTTC. Residues: CASSYSRPSGAYNEQFF.

This clonotype has a handful of counts. This chain links TRBV20-1 with TRBJ2-1, with TRBD1 matching 8 bases. The germline CDR1 and CDR2 sequences are DFQATT and SNEGSKA (reference sequence). Trimming cost V 5 bases and J 8 bases; bases outside gene matches: 5. The CDR3 extends over 12 amino acids. The CDR3 DNA reads as TGCAGTGCTCGGACAGGGAGCCATGAGCAGTTCTTC. Protein: CSARTGSHEQFF.

In this sample, this clonotype turned up a few times. V and J are TRBV6-1 and TRBJ2-1; no clear D gene. Trimming took off 7 bases at V and 4 bases at J, with 17 bases between the two ends. This CDR3 has 15 residues. Germline loops: CDR1 MNHNS, CDR2 SASEGT. As DNA, the CDR3 is TGTGCCAGCAACCCCCTGAACAGTGGTTACAATGAGCAGTTCTTC. This gives the protein CASNPLNSGYNEQFF.

The chain carries TRBV29-1 and TRBJ1-2; TRBD1 matches at 7 bases. Germline CDR1 SQVTM, CDR2 ANQGSEA. With V trimmed by 6 bases and J by 5 bases, 9 bases remained unmatched. The CDR3 runs 13 residues. The CDR3 spells CSVETGEAYGYTF. The CDR3 DNA reads as TGCAGCGTCGAAACAGGGGAGGCTTATGGCTACACCTTC.

The J gene is TRBJ1-5, the V gene TRBV24-1; D uncertain. The germline gives CDR1 KGHDR, CDR2 SFDVKD. The CDR3 has 11 amino acids. Trimming took 8 bases from V and 9 from J, leaving 10 bases between them. CDR3 coding DNA: TGTGCCACCACGGCTGCGGGGCCCCAGCATTTT. As protein: CATTAAGPQHF.

The chain recombines TRBV6-5 with TRBJ2-2; D ambiguous. Germline V gene sequence: CDR1 MNHEY, CDR2 SVGAGI. The V end lost 5 bases, the J end lost 1 base, and 14 bases lay between the germline ends. The CDR3 has 16 amino acids. CDR3 region: CASSQPEHVNTGELFF. CDR3 DNA sequence: TGTGCCAGCAGTCAACCGGAACATGTGAACACCGGGGAGCTGTTTTTT.

The rearrangement joins TRBV6-6 to TRBJ2-7, with D perhaps matching TRBD2 (6 bases). CDR1 MNHNY and CDR2 SVGAGI come from the germline V gene (reference sequence). The CDR3 totals 19 residues. V shed 0 bases and J shed 2 bases, with 23 bases lying between them. The CDR3 DNA reads TGTGCCAGCAGTTACTCGTTTTTGGGGGGAGTGGGGAACGCCTACGAGCAGTACTTC. As protein: CASSYSFLGGVGNAYEQYF.

This clonotype was observed many times. The V call is TRBV4-2, the J call TRBJ2-1; no firm D call. Trimming removed 4 bases from V and 2 bases from J, with 15 bases in between. Germline V CDR1 and CDR2: LGHNA, YNFKEQ. CDR3 length: 16 residues. CDR3 nucleotide sequence: TGTGCCAGCAGCCTCCTTTCTCGAGCAGCCTACAATGAGCAGTTCTTC. It encodes CASSLLSRAAYNEQFF.

This clonotype was seen a handful of times. V usage is TRBV28 and J usage is TRBJ2-3, with D tentatively TRBD1 (5 bases). With 2 bases removed from V and 3 bases from J, the gap between germline ends came to 18 bases. The CDR3 has 17 amino acids. CDR1 MDHEN and CDR2 SYDVKM come from the germline V gene. The CDR3 DNA reads TGTGCCAGCAGTTTAGGCAGGGTATTTGAAGGGACAGATACGCAGTATTTT. As protein: CASSLGRVFEGTDTQYF.

The chain joins TRBV4-2 to TRBJ1-5, with D maybe TRBD1 (5 bases). V was shortened by 2 bases and J by 3 bases, with 11 bases between the two germline ends. CDR1 LGHNA and CDR2 YNFKEQ come from the germline V gene. This CDR3 is built from 15 residues. CDR3 nucleotides: TGTGCCAGCAGCCAAAATCGGGACGTCAATCAGCCCCAGCATTTT. Translated: CASSQNRDVNQPQHF.

There are many counts of this clonotype. This rearrangement joins TRBV7-2 to TRBJ2-5; TRBD2 might be the D (5 bases). Germline values: CDR1 SGHTA, CDR2 FQGNSA. This CDR3 is built from 18 residues. The germline V and J ends were trimmed by 1 base and 0 bases, with 18 bases remaining between them. The CDR3 loop is CASSLGLYLTSYQETQYF. In DNA form, the CDR3 reads TGTGCCAGCAGCTTAGGACTCTACCTTACTAGTTACCAAGAGACCCAGTACTTC.